This entry is about one TCR beta chain. It lacks a known antigen. The input lacks base qualities; no much larger clone sits a single base away. The data belong to a study of blood T cell repertoires in COVID-19 (dated by TCRdb to 2018 to 2021). Looking at the study overall: Samples from collaborators originated in the United States, Italy and Spain and spanned both the acute and convalescent phases of COVID-19. The prospective study material was composed of cDNA or gDNA derived from T cells, B-cell-depleted T cells, or PBMCs. Deeply sampled blood TCRbeta repertoires from subjects exposed to, actively infected with, or recovered from COVID-19 were included in the dataset. The repertoires were made available in a free public database intended to serve as a resource for research on the immune response to SARS-CoV-2. Samples came from the ongoing ImmuneRACE study (first 160 participants) plus 1,254 subjects from 6 global collaborators. Nearly every sample came with metadata listing a de-identified subject ID, COVID-19 status, age in years and sex. HLA class I and class II types, where available, came from metadata supplied by the sample provider rather than from assay-based typing. What the work shows at the level of the full study, not this receptor alone: The quantity of clinical and demographic metadata differed by source and by participant and was supplied without curation.

V was cut back by 4 bases and J by 8 bases, leaving a gap of 20 bases between them. From the germline V gene (reference sequence), CDR1 is SEHNR and CDR2 is FQNEAQ. The CDR3 goes from the cysteine to the phenylalanine over 15 residues. Kept here is only the CDR3 DNA, which spans 45 bases and is read in frame from base 1. Each collaborating institution followed its own protocols to collect whole blood in K2EDTA tubes. For TCRbeta analysis, collaborators shipped samples in one of three forms: frozen whole blood, isolated PBMCs, or DNA extracted from either of those sample types. The immunoSEQ Assay, a bias-controlled multiplex PCR, was used to amplify TCRbeta CDR3 regions from genomic DNA. On the study's bioinformatics: Within the assay, amplification of reference gene primers was used to estimate how many nucleated cells each sample contained. To quantify the absolute abundance of each unique TCRbeta CDR3 rearrangement, sequence reads were collapsed and filtered. For each sample, productive Simpson clonality was calculated as the square root of Simpson's diversity index across productive rearrangements. TCRdb took this table from immuneACCESS and kept in-frame rearrangements with V and J called. Such tables lack part of the clones; where checked against another copy, unresolved V genes explain under half of the gap, and the rest is unexplained. D and trimming come from the DNA, and the V and J calls and clone size come from that table. This sample comprises 95,000 to 110,000 clones, more than 70% of them detected only once. Of the sample, 17% falls within the top ten clones.

Recombination joined TRBV7-9 with TRBJ1-2; TRBD1 is a possible D gene, resting on 6 matching bases. Sequencing used peripheral blood. The TCR comes from an elderly woman in a cohort sampled during active COVID-19. The DNA sequence is given as TGTGCCAGCAGCTCTTCAAACAGGGCAGTAGAAGGCTACACCTTC. It is translated as CASSSSNRAVEGYTF. The CDR3 plus the reference TRBV7-9 and TRBJ1-2 genes for the other parts give the full variable domain: DTGVSQNPRHKITKRGQNVTFRCDPISEHNRLYWYRQTLGQGPEFLTYFQNEAQLEKSRLLSDRFSAERPKGSFSTLEIQRTEQGDSAMYLCASSSSNRAVEGYTFGSGTRLTVV.